One sample yielded the 4 T cell receptor beta chains listed below, sequenced in a study of cytomegalovirus exposure and HLA in healthy donors. The study ran its PCR with 60 Vbeta and 13 Jbeta primers. Measured with immunoSEQ multiplex PCR; TCRdb has only the in-frame clones, and not every one. The sample has 120,000 to 150,000 clones, 73% seen once; the top ten hold roughly 1.3%. The sequenced material came from PBMCs. The receptors here all came from a woman between 40 and 55 years old in good health and CMV-seronegative.

The chain links TRBV21-1 to TRBJ2-7; the table's D call TRBD2 went unverified against the DNA. TRBV21-1 has pseudogene status. This CDR3 comprises 12 residues. CDR3 bases: TGTGCCAGCAGCCGTGTCGGGGGGGAGCAGTACGTC. Translated, it gives CASSRVGGEQYV.

The V and J genes are TRBV7-6 and TRBJ1-3; 7 bases line up with TRBD1. CDR1 SGHVS and CDR2 FNYEAQ come from the germline V gene. Trimming took 3 bases from V and 3 from J; bases not matched to a gene: 11. CDR3 length: 17 amino acids. The CDR3 nucleotides are TGTGCCAGCAGCTTGGGCTACAGGGGTTCAGTTGGAAACACCATATATTTT. Amino acids: CASSLGYRGSVGNTIYF. Full variable domain (missing parts from reference TRBV7-6 and TRBJ1-3): GAGVSQSPRYKVTKRGQDVALRCDPISGHVSLYWYRQALGQGPEFLTYFNYEAQQDKSGLPNDRFSAERPEGSISTLTIQRTEQRDSAMYRCASSLGYRGSVGNTIYFGEGSWLTVV.

This chain joins TRBV9 and TRBJ2-1; D is perhaps TRBD1 (6 bases). The CDR3 extends over 15 amino acids. CDR1 is SGDLS, CDR2 YYNGEE, per germline. The ends were cut back, 0 bases at V and 8 bases at J, with 15 bases in the middle. The CDR3 is CASSVEAQGLHEQFF. In DNA form, the CDR3 reads TGTGCCAGCAGCGTAGAGGCGCAGGGGTTGCATGAGCAGTTCTTC.

Note on this clone: At the DNA level, this CDR3 is encoded by other sequences in the same sample as well. This chain uses TRBV9 with TRBJ1-2; D uncertain. With 3 bases removed from V and 5 bases from J, the gap between germline ends came to 8 bases. The CDR3 length is 12 residues. Germline-derived CDR1 and CDR2 are SGDLS and YYNGEE. In DNA, the CDR3 is TGTGCCAGCAGCGCCGAGGGATATGGCTACACCTTC. Translated, it gives CASSAEGYGYTF. Together with reference TRBV9 and TRBJ1-2, the CDR3 gives the full variable domain: DSGVTQTPKHLITATGQRVTLRCSPRSGDLSVYWYQQSLDQGLQFLIQYYNGEERAKGNILERFSAQQFPDLHSELNLSSLELGDSALYFCASSAEGYGYTFGSGTRLTVV.